Sequencing of this T cell receptor beta chain was carried out in a study of shared clonotypes between healthy human individuals. Study details: CD4 naive cells filled three plates per donor, CD4 memory three, CD8 naive two and CD8 memory one.

General study results and limits: The four-donor shared clonotypes exceeded non-shared clonotypes in generation probability, with non-shared ones scoring lower.

CDR1 MNHEY and CDR2 SMNVEV come from the germline V gene (reference sequence). Ends included, the CDR3 has 14 residues. Sequenced by immunoSEQ multiplex PCR; TCRdb stores in-frame clones only, minus some. This sample has about 1 million clones, with around 76% found just once. Comment on this clone: Its antigen is unknown. Because the CDR3's place on the DNA is in doubt, the DNA is left out and the CDR3 is given as listed by TCRdb.

This receptor was identified in a young man in good health. The chain recombines TRBV27 with TRBJ2-7; TRBD1, as called in the table, went unchecked against the DNA. Sequencing input: memory CD4+ T cells sorted from blood. Specified subset: CD45RA-negative fraction. CDR3 region: CASSTSTGSYEQYF.